Below, one T cell receptor beta chain is given with its context. Antigen: not known. The data stem from a study of T cells after yellow fever vaccination. Regarding the study as a whole: In FACS-sorted repertoires, abundant clonotypes from the bulk population could appear as contaminants. A secondary response was less intense yet reached its peak sooner, at day 5 versus 15. Most primary-vaccination clones recurred post-booster (more than 95% CD4, around 88% CD8).

The CDR3 is 15 amino acids. The V segment lost 3 bases and the J segment 8 bases; nucleotides outside the gene matches: 8. CDR1 and CDR2 from the germline V gene are ENHRY and SYGVKD. The 5'RACE template-switching step produced TCR cDNA and added a universal primer site and UMIs. TCRdb re-called the 5' RACE reads through MiXCR, storing one row per CDR3 protein. The sample holds hundreds of thousands of distinct CDR3 sequences, less than 15% seen once. This sequence joins TRBV10-3 and TRBJ2-1; 9 nucleotides agree with TRBD2. The source was PBMCs, collected on the day of the yellow fever booster vaccination. The TCR comes from a man between 25 and 39 years old who received the YFV17D yellow fever vaccine. DNA of the CDR3: TGTGCCATCAGTGATTTAGCGGGAGCGGGCCATGAGCAGTTCTTC. Protein sequence: CAISDLAGAGHEQFF.